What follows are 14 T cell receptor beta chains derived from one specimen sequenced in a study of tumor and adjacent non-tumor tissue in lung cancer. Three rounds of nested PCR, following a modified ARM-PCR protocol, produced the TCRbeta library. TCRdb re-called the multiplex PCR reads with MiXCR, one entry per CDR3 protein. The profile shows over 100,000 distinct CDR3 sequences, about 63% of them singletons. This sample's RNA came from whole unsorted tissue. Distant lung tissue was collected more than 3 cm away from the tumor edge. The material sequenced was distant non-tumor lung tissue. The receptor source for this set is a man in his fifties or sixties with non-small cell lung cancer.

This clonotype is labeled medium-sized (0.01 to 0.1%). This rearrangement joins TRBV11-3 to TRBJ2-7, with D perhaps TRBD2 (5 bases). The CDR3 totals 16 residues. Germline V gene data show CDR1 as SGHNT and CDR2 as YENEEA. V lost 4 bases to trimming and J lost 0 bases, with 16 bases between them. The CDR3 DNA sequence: TGTGCCAGCAGCTCCGGGGAGATGGTGGACTCCTACGAGCAGTACTTC. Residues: CASSSGEMVDSYEQYF.

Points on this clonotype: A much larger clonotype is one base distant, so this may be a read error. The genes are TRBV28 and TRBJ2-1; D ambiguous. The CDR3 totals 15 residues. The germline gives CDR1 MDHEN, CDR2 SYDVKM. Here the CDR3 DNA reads TGTGCCAGCGGTTTATACCCGAGCACCTACAATGAGCAGTTCTTC. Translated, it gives CASGLYPSTYNEQFF.

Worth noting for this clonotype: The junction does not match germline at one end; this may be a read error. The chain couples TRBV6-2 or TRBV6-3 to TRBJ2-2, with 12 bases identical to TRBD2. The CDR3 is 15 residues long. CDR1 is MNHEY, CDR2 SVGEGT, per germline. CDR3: CASKPRLAGAGELFF. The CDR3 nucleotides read TGTGCCAGCAAACCCAGACTAGCGGGAGCCGGGGAGTTGTTTTTT.

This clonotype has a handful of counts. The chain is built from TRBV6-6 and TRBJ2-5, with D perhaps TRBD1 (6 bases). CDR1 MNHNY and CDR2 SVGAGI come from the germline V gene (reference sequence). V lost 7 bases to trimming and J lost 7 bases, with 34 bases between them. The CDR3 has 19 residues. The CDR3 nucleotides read TGTGCCAGCACTCAGAAAGGGGGAGTTGCTATAGACGAGAAAGCGACCCAGTACTTC. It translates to CASTQKGGVAIDEKATQYF.

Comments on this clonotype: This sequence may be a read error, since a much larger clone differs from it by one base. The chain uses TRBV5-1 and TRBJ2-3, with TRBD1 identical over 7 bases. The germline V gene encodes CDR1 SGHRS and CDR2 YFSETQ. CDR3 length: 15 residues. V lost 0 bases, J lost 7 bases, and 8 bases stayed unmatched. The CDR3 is CASSLDGTAVNTQYF. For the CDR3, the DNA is TGCGCCAGCAGCTTGGACGGGACAGCTGTAAATACGCAGTATTTT. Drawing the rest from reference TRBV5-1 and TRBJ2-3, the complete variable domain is KAGVTQTPRYLIKTRGQQVTLSCSPISGHRSVSWYQQTPGQGLQFLFEYFSETQRNKGNFPGRFSGRQFSNSRSEMNVSTLELGDSALYLCASSLDGTAVNTQYFGPGTRLTVL.

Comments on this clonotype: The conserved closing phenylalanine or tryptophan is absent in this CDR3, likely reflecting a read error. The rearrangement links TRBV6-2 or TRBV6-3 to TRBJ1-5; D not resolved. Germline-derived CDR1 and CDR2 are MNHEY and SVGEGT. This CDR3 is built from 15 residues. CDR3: CDSTEGGYSNQPQHL. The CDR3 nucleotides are TGTGACAGCACCGAGGGTGGTTATAGCAATCAGCCCCAGCATCTT.

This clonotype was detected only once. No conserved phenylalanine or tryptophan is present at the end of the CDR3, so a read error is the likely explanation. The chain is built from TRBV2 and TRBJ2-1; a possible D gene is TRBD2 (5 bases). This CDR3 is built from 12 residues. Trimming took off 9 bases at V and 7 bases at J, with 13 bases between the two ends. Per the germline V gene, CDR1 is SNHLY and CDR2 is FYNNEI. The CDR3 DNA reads TGTGCCAGTAGTTTAACTAGGAATGAGCAGTTCTTG. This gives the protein CASSLTRNEQFL.

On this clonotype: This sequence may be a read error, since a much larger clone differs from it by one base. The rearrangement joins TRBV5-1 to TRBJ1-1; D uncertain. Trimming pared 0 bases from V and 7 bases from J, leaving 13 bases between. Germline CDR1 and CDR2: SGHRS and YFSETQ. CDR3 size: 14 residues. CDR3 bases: TGCGCCAGCAGCTTGGAACCCGGGTTGTATGAAGCTTTCTTT. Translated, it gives CASSLEPGLYEAFF.

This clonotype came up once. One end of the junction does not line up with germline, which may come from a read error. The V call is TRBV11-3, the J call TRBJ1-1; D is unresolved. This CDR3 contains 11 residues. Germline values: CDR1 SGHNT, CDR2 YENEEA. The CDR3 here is CASSLNTDAFF. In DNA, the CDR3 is TGTGCCAGCAGCCTGAACACTGATGCTTTCTTC.

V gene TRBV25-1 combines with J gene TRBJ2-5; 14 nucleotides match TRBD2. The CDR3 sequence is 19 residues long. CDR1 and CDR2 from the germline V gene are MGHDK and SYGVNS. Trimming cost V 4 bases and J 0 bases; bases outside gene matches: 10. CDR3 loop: CASSAPGTSGGVYQETQYF. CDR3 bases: TGTGCCAGCAGTGCCCCAGGGACTAGCGGGGGCGTCTACCAAGAGACCCAGTACTTC.

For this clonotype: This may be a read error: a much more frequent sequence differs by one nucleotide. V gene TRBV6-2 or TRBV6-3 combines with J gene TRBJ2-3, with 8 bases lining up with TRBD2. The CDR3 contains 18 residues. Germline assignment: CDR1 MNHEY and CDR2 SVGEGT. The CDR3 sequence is CGSSYSAQVTGGRYTQYF. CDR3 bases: TGTGGCAGCAGTTACTCAGCCCAGGTGACGGGAGGGCGGTATACGCAGTATTTT.

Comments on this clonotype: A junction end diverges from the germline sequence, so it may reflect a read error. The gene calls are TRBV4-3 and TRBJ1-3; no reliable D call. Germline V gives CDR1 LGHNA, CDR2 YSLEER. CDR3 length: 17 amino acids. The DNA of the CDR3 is TGCGCCAGCAGCCAATTCATTCGACGGTCCTCTGGAAACACTATATATTTT. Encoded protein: CASSQFIRRSSGNTIYF.

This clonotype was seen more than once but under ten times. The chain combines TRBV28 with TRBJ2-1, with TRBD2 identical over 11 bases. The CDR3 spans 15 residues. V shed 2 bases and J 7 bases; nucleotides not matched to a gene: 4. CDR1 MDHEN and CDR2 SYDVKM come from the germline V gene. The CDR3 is CASSLTSGGRNEQFF. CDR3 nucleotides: TGTGCCAGCAGTTTAACTAGCGGGGGCCGGAATGAGCAGTTCTTC. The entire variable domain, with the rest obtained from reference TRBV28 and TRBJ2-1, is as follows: DVKVTQSSRYLVKRTGEKVFLECVQDMDHENMFWYRQDPGLGLRLIYFSYDVKMKEKGDIPEGYSVSREKKERFSLILESASTNQTSMYLCASSLTSGGRNEQFFGPGTRLTVL.

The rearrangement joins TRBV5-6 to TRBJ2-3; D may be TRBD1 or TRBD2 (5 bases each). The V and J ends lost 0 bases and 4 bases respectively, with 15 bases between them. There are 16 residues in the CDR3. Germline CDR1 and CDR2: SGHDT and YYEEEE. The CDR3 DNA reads TGTGCCAGCAGCTTGGAAGGGACGCGGTATCCAGATACGCAGTATTTT. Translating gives CASSLEGTRYPDTQYF.